This TCR beta chain was captured by sequencing in a study of naive and memory T cell subsets. About this clonotype: The antigen is undetermined.

TCR cDNA received a 3' ligated oligonucleotide that carried a UMI. Input was about 1 to 1000 ng of DNase-treated total RNA without cell sorting. Study-wide points: TCR transcript changes with activation or differentiation may affect this RNA method.

Amplification of ligated cDNA took four PCR rounds with SP2 and nested alpha and beta constant primers. MiXCR, applied by TCRdb to the 5' RACE reads, yields one record per CDR3 protein. The data show about 62,000 distinct CDR3 sequences, with around 8% seen just once and about 19% held by the top ten. The TCR comes from a female donor in good health.

CDR3 coding DNA: TGTGCCAGCAGGACTAGCGGGGGGCCATACAATGAGCAGTTCTTC. Its translation: CASRTSGGPYNEQFF. V gene TRBV6-5 combines with J gene TRBJ2-1; 13 positions agree with TRBD2. V shed 6 bases and J 4 bases; nucleotides not matched to a gene: 3. Germline loops: CDR1 MNHEY, CDR2 SVGAGI. This CDR3 is built from 15 residues.